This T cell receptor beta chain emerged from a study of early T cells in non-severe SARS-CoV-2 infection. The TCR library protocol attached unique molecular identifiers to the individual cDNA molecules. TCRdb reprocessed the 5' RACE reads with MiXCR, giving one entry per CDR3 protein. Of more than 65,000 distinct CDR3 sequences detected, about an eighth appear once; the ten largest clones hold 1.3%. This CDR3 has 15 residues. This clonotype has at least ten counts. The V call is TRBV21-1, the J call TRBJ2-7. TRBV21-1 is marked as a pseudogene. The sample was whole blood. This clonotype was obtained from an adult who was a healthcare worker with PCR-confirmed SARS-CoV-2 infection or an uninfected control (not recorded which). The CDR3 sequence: CASSKGIAHLDEQYF. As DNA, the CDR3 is TGTGCCAGCAGCAAGGGGATCGCACACCTAGACGAGCAGTACTTC.